A selection of T cell receptor beta chains follows, all from one sample in a study of blood T cell repertoires in COVID-19. The table came from immunoSEQ multiplex PCR; TCRdb's copy has only in-frame clones and leaves some out. The sample carries about 260,000 clones, 80% to 90% recorded once. The material sequenced was PBMCs or T cells enriched from blood (not recorded which). These receptors all stem from a man younger than 45 with acute COVID-19. Both conserved end residues are part of each CDR3. Each record gives: clone size, D gene, V gene, J gene, CDR3 protein, CDR3 DNA. The D gene is left open where the match is weak. Part of the rows lack a size; the others show once, few, many or a class for expanded clones.

.	.	TRBV5-6	TRBJ1-3	CASSLVGATGNTIYF	TGTGCCAGCAGCTTGGTTGGGGCAACTGGAAACACCATATATTTT
once	TRBD1	TRBV6-5	TRBJ1-5	CASRPQGGSNQPQHF	TGTGCCAGCAGGCCTCAGGGGGGAAGCAATCAGCCCCAGCATTTT
.	.	TRBV5-6	TRBJ1-6	CASSLAGNNSPLHF	TGTGCCAGCAGCCTTGCCGGGAATAATTCACCCCTCCACTTT
few	.	TRBV28	TRBJ1-6	CASSLLNSPLHF	TGTGCCAGCAGTTTACTAAATTCACCCCTCCACTTT
.	TRBD1	TRBV5-1	TRBJ1-2	CASSLEGQGANGYTF	TGTGCCAGCAGCTTGGAGGGGCAGGGGGCGAATGGCTACACCTTC
few	.	TRBV5-1	TRBJ1-6	CASSLGGSSYNSPLHF	TGCGCCAGCAGCTTGGGTGGGAGCTCCTATAATTCACCCCTCCACTTT
.	.	TRBV2	TRBJ2-1	CASSETFPGNEQFF	TGTGCCAGCAGTGAAACATTCCCCGGGAATGAGCAGTTCTTC
.	.	TRBV28	TRBJ1-6	CASAHLGRSSYNSPLHF	TGTGCCAGCGCCCATCTAGGTCGTAGCTCCTATAATTCACCCCTCCACTTT
.	.	TRBV18	TRBJ1-2	CASSPPGGGYGYTF	TGTGCCAGCTCACCACCGGGGGGTGGCTATGGCTACACCTTC
.	.	TRBV19	TRBJ1-5	CASRAGPLVGNQPQHF	TGTGCCAGTAGGGCGGGCCCCCTTGTTGGCAATCAGCCCCAGCATTTT
.	TRBD1	TRBV15	TRBJ2-5	CATSRGGTDGETQYF	TGTGCCACCAGCAGAGGGGGGACAGATGGGGAGACCCAGTACTTC
.	.	TRBV6-5	TRBJ1-2	CASSYSQGPHNGYTF	TGTGCCAGCAGTTACTCCCAGGGCCCTCATAACGGCTACACCTTC
.	.	TRBV27	TRBJ1-2	CASSRGGYGYTF	TGTGCCAGCAGTAGAGGGGGCTATGGCTACACCTTC
once	TRBD2	TRBV19	TRBJ2-3	CASRETSGRADTQYF	TGTGCCAGTAGGGAGACTAGCGGGAGGGCAGATACGCAGTATTTT
.	.	TRBV28	TRBJ1-1	CASTRTGRTEAFF	TGTGCCAGCACCCGAACAGGGCGGACTGAAGCTTTCTTT
.	TRBD2	TRBV24-1	TRBJ2-3	CATSDTAGGTDTQYF	TGTGCCACCAGTGATACGGCGGGAGGTACAGATACGCAGTATTTT
.	.	TRBV6-2/TRBV6-3	TRBJ1-2	CASSRDTAGGYTF	TGTGCCAGCAGCCGAGACACCGCAGGCGGCTACACCTTC